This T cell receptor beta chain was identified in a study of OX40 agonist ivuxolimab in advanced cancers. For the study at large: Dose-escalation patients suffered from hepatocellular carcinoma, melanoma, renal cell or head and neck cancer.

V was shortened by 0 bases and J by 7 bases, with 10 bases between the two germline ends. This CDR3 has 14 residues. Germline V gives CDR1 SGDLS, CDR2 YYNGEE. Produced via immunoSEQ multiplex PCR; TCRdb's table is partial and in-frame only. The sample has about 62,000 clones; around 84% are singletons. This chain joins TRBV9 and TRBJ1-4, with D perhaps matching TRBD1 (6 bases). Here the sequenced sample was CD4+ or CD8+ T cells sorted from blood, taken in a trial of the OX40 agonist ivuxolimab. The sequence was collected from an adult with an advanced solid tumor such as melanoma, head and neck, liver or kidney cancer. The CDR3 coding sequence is TGTGCCAGCAGCGTAGGGGGGGCAGGTGAAAAACTGTTTTTT. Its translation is CASSVGGAGEKLFF.